This T cell receptor (beta chain) came from a study of shared clonotypes between healthy human individuals. Authors' processing steps: For the immunoSEQ data, sequences were junction-only without quality scores, so filtering differed. Produced via immunoSEQ multiplex PCR; TCRdb's table is partial and in-frame only. From that table come the V and J calls and clone size; the DNA was used to work out D and trimming. The sample has about 1.1 million clones; 70% to 80% are singletons. Sequenced material: memory CD4+ T cells from PBMCs. As to subset: CD45RA-negative fraction. The TCR originated in a man between 18 and 29 years old in good health. Some clones in this sample may be carry-over from other donors' samples.

CDR3 in amino acids: CASSLSGRVAGELFF. DNA for the CDR3: TGTGCCAGCAGTTTGAGCGGGAGGGTTGCCGGGGAGCTGTTTTTT. The V and J genes are TRBV28 and TRBJ2-2; 10 bases line up with TRBD2. This CDR3 spans 15 amino acids. The germline CDR1 and CDR2 sequences are MDHEN and SYDVKM. With 3 bases clipped from V and 6 bases from J, the junction kept 4 bases outside the gene matches. The complete variable domain, with remaining parts taken from reference TRBV28 and TRBJ2-2, reads DVKVTQSSRYLVKRTGEKVFLECVQDMDHENMFWYRQDPGLGLRLIYFSYDVKMKEKGDIPEGYSVSREKKERFSLILESASTNQTSMYLCASSLSGRVAGELFFGEGSRLTVL.